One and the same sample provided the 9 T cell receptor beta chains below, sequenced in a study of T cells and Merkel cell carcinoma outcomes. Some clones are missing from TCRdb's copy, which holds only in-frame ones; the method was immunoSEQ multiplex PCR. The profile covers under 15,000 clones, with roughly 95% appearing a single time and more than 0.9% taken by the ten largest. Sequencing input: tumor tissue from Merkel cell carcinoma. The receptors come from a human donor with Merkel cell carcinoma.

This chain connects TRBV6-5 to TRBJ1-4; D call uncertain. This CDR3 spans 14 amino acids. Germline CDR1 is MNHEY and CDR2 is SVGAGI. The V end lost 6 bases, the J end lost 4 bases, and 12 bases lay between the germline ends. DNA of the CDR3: TGTGCCAGCAGATCGGACGGACGTAATGAAAAACTGTTTTTT. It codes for CASRSDGRNEKLFF.

CDR3 sequence reads: CASSTAGGNYGYTF. CDR3 coding DNA: TGTGCCAGTAGTACGGCAGGGGGCAACTATGGCTACACCTTC. V is TRBV19 and J is TRBJ1-2; 8 nucleotides agree with TRBD1. Trimming cost V 4 bases and J 2 bases; bases outside gene matches: 3. CDR1 and CDR2 from the germline V gene are LNHDA and SQIVND (reference sequence). This CDR3 has 14 residues.

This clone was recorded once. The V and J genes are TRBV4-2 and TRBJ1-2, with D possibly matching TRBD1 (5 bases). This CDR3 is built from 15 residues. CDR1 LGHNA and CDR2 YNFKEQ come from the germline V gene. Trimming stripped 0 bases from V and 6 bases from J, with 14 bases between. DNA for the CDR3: TGTGCCAGCAGCCAAGATCGGACATATGAGAATGGCTACACCTTC. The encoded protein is CASSQDRTYENGYTF.

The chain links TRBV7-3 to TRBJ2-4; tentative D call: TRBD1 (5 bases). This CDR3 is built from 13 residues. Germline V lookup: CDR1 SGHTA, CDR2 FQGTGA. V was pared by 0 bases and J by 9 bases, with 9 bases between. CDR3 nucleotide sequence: TGTGCCAGCAGCTTAACCCAGGGCGGCATTCAGTACTTC. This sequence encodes CASSLTQGGIQYF.

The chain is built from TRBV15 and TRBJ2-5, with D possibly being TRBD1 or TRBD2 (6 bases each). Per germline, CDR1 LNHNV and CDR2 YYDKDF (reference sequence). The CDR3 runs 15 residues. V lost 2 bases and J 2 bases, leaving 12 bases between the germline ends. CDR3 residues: CATSRTAGQQETQYF. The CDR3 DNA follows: TGTGCCACCAGCAGAACCGCGGGACAACAAGAGACCCAGTACTTC.

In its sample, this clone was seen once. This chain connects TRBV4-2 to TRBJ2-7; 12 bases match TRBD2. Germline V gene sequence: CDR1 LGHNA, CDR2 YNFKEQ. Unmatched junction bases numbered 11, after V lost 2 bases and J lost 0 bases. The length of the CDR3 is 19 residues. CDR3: CASSQPYPGLAGYSYEQYF. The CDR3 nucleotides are TGTGCCAGCAGCCAACCATATCCGGGACTAGCGGGTTACTCCTACGAGCAGTACTTC.

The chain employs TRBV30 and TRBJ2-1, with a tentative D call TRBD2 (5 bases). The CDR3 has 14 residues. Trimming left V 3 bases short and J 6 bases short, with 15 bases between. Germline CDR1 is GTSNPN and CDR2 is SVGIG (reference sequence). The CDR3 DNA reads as TGTGCCTGGAGGGTTCCGAGTGGGAGCAATGAGCAGTTCTTC. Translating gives CAWRVPSGSNEQFF.

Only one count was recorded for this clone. CDR3 loop: CASRRPTGTEQYF. CDR3 nucleotide sequence: TGTGCCAGCAGGCGCCCCACTGGGACGGAGCAGTACTTC. The rearrangement uses TRBV28 and TRBJ2-7, with D perhaps TRBD1 or TRBD2 (5 bases each). V lost 6 bases and J lost 7, with 16 bases in between. Germline loops: CDR1 MDHEN, CDR2 SYDVKM. The CDR3 covers 13 residues.

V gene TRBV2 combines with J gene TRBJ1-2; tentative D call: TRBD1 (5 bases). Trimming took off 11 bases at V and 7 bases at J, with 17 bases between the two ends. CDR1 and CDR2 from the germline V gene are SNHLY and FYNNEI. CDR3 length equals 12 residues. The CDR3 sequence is CACFTGGSGYTF. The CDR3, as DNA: TGTGCCTGCTTCACTGGGGGATCTGGCTACACCTTC.